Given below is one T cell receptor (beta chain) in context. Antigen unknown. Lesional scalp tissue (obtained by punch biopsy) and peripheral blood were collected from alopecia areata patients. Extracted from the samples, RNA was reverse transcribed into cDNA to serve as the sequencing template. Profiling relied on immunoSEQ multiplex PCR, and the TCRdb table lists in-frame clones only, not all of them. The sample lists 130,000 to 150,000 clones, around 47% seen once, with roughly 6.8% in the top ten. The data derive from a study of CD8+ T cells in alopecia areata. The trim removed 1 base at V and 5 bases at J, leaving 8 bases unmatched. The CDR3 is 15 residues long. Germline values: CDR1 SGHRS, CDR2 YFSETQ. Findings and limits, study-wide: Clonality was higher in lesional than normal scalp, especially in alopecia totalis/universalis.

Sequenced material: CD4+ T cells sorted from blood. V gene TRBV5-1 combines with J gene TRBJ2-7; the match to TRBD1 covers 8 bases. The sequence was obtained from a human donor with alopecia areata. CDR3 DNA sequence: TGCGCCAGCAGCTTGTGGCGGACAGGGTCCGACGAGCAGTACTTC. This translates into CASSLWRTGSDEQYF.